Sequencing of this TCR beta chain was carried out in a study of T cells in narcolepsy. As for the study in general: Patients with NT1 or NT2 and healthy control donors were enrolled. Whole-study results and caveats: Blood of same and different patients, but not healthy controls, reportedly held recurring autoreactive clonotypes. Same-patient CSF and blood CD4+ T cell clonotypes included HCRT-specific and TRIB2-specific autoreactive ones. In some patient and control memory CD4+ samples, autoreactive clones were absent.

Clones were sequenced by immunoSEQ multiplex PCR, and TCRdb holds only the in-frame ones, with some missing. Altogether some 35,000 clones are present, roughly 77% being singletons, with the ten largest covering roughly 2%. Of note for this clone: Its target is not known.

This CDR3 comprises 14 residues. Trimming left V 2 bases short and J 2 bases short, with 10 bases between. Germline assignment: CDR1 MNHEY and CDR2 SMNVEV (reference sequence). Sequenced: memory (CD45RA-) CD4+ T cells from blood. The J gene is TRBJ2-7, the V gene TRBV27; D call uncertain. The TCR comes from a human donor in good health. CDR3 sequence: CASSLNSEAYEQYF. CDR3 bases: TGTGCCAGCAGTTTAAACTCAGAGGCCTACGAGCAGTACTTC.